The clone carrying this T cell receptor beta chain appeared a few times. What it binds is unknown. The sample belongs to a study of cytomegalovirus exposure and HLA in healthy donors. This CDR3 spans 15 amino acids. V shed 5 bases, J shed 5 bases, and the junction held 4 bases outside the gene matches. The V gene's germline CDR1 is SGHTA and CDR2 FQGNSA. Both 60 Vbeta primers and 13 Jbeta primers went into the PCR. This table comes from immunoSEQ multiplex PCR, and its TCRdb copy is limited to in-frame clones, with some not included. The sample lists about 120,000 clones; roughly 80% were seen once. General study findings and limits: The authors listed some 160 TCR beta chains as cytomegalovirus-associated. In terms of immune exposure information, only CMV serostatus was available.

The origin of this receptor is a female donor in good health and CMV-seronegative. This rearrangement joins TRBV7-2 to TRBJ2-5; 14 nucleotides agree with TRBD2. The sample was PBMCs. CDR3 loop: CASSRTSGGWETQYF. In DNA form, the CDR3 reads TGTGCCAGCAGCCGGACTAGCGGGGGGTGGGAGACCCAGTACTTC.